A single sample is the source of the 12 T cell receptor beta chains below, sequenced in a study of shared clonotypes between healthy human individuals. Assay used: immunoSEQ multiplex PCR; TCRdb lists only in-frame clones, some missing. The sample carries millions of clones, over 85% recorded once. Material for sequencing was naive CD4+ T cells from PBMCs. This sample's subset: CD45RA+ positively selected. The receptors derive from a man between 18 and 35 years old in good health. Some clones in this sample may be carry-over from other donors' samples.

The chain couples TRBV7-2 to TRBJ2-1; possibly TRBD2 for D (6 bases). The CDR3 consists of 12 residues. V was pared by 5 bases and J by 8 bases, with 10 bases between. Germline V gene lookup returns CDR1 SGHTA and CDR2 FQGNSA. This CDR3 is CASSTLADEQFF. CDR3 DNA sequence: TGTGCCAGCAGCACCTTAGCGGATGAGCAGTTCTTC.

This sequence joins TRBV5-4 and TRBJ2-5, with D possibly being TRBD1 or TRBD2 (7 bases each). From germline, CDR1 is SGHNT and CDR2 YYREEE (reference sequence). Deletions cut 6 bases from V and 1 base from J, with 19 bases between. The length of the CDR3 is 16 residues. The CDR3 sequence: CASTRGGASTQETQYF. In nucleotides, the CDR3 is TGTGCCAGCACCAGGGGGGGGGCATCGACCCAAGAGACCCAGTACTTC. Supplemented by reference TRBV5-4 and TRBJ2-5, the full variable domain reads ETGVTQSPTHLIKTRGQQVTLRCSSQSGHNTVSWYQQALGQGPQFIFQYYREEENGRGNFPPRFSGLQFPNYSSELNVNALELDDSALYLCASTRGGASTQETQYFGPGTRLLVL.

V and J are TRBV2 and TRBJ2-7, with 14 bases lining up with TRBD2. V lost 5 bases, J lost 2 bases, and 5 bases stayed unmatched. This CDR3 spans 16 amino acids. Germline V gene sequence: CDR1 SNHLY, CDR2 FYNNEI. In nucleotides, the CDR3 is TGTGCCAGCAGTCTCCTGGGACTAGCGGGAGCCTACGAGCAGTACTTC. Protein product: CASSLLGLAGAYEQYF.

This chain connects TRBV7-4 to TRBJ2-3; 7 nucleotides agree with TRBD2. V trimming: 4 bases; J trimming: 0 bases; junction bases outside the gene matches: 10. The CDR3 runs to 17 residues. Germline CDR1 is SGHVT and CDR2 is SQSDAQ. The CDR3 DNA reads TGTGCCAGCAGCTCCCCGTGCCCAGCGGGAAGCACAGATACGCAGTATTTT. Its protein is CASSSPCPAGSTDTQYF.

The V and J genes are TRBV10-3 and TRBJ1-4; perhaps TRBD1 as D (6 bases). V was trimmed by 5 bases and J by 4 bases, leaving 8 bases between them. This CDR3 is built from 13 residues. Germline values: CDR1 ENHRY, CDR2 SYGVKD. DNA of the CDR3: TGTGCCATCAGTAAGGACAGTAATGAAAAACTGTTTTTT. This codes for CAISKDSNEKLFF.

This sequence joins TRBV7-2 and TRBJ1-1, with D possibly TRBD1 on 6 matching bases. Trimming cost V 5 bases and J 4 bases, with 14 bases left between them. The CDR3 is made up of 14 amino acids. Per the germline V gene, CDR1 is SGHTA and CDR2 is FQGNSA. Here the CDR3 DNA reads TGTGCCAGCAGCATATTAGGGGGGGGCACTGAAGCTTTCTTT. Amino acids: CASSILGGGTEAFF.

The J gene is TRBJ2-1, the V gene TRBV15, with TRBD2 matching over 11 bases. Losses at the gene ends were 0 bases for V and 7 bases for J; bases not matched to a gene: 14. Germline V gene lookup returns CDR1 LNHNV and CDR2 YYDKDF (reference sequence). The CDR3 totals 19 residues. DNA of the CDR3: TGTGCCACCAGCAGAGAACGCCCCACAGTAGCGGGAGGGAGGAATGAGCAGTTCTTC. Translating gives CATSRERPTVAGGRNEQFF.

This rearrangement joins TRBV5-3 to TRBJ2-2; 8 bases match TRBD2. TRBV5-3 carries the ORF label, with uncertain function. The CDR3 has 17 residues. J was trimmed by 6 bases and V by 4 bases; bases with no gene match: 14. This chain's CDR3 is CARSPPHSGTLAGELFF. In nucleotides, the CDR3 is TGTGCCAGAAGCCCTCCACATAGCGGGACCTTGGCCGGGGAGCTGTTTTTT.

The CDR3 spells CASSPSRDGQYF. In DNA, the CDR3 is TGTGCCAGCTCACCGTCTAGGGACGGGCAGTACTTC. This rearrangement joins TRBV18 to TRBJ2-7; D is perhaps TRBD1 or TRBD2 (5 bases each). V gave up 3 bases and J gave up 9 bases, with 12 bases separating them. CDR1 is KGHSH, CDR2 LQKENI, per germline. This CDR3 comprises 12 residues.

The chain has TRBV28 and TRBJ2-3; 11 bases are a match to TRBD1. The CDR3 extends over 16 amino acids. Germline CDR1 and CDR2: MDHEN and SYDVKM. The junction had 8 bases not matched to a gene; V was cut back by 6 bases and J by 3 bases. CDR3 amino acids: CASRLPGQGGTDTQYF. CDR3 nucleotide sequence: TGTGCCAGCAGACTTCCGGGACAGGGGGGTACAGATACGCAGTATTTT.

CDR3 sequence reads: CASSIGTSGHSSYEQYF. The CDR3, as DNA: TGCGCCAGCAGCATCGGGACTAGCGGCCACAGCTCCTACGAGCAGTACTTC. J is TRBJ2-7 and V is TRBV5-1; 11 bases are a match to TRBD2. With 4 bases clipped from V and 0 bases from J, the junction kept 9 bases outside the gene matches. Germline V gene sequence: CDR1 SGHRS, CDR2 YFSETQ. The CDR3 length is 17 residues.

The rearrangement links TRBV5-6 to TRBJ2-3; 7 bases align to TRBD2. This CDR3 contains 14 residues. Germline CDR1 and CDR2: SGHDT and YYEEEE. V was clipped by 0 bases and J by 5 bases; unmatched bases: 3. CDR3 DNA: TGTGCCAGCAGCTTGGTGTCTAGCGGAGATACGCAGTATTTT. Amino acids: CASSLVSSGDTQYF. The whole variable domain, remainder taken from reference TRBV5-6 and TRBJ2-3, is DAGVTQSPTHLIKTRGQQVTLRCSPKSGHDTVSWYQQALGQGPQFIFQYYEEEERQRGNFPDRFSGHQFPNYSSELNVNALLLGDSALYLCASSLVSSGDTQYFGPGTRLTVL.